Below, 18 T cell receptor beta chains from the same sample are listed, as sequenced in a study of cytomegalovirus exposure and HLA in healthy donors. PCR was performed using 60 Vbeta and 13 Jbeta primers. Clones were read by immunoSEQ multiplex PCR, and TCRdb kept only the in-frame ones, dropping some. The sample yields 130,000 to 150,000 clones, around 78% seen once. Sequencing was done on a sample of PBMCs. These receptors came from a woman between 18 and 30 years old in good health and CMV-seropositive.

The chain combines TRBV19 with TRBJ2-1, with 11 positions matching TRBD2. The V and J ends lost 4 bases and 11 bases, in that order; junction bases with no gene match: 10. Germline loops: CDR1 LNHDA, CDR2 SQIVND (reference sequence). This CDR3 comprises 15 residues. The CDR3 here is CASSTGTSGPRQQFF. In DNA, the CDR3 is TGTGCCAGTAGTACCGGGACTAGCGGCCCCCGTCAGCAGTTCTTC. Supplemented by reference TRBV19 and TRBJ2-1, the full variable domain reads DGGITQSPKYLFRKEGQNVTLSCEQNLNHDAMYWYRQDPGQGLRLIYYSQIVNDFQKGDIAEGYSVSREKKESFPLTVTSAQKNPTAFYLCASSTGTSGPRQQFFGPGTRLTVL.

This rearrangement joins TRBV9 to TRBJ2-5; TRBD2 matches 8 bases. CDR3 length: 15 amino acids. Germline V gene data show CDR1 as SGDLS and CDR2 as YYNGEE. Unmatched junction bases numbered 6, after V lost 0 bases and J lost 5 bases. The CDR3 bases are TGTGCCAGCAGCGTAGGCGGGGGGCCGGGGGAGACCCAGTACTTC. This codes for CASSVGGGPGETQYF.

This clone was recorded a few times. CDR3 in DNA: TGTGCCAGCAGCTTAGGGGGGACAGGGTCCTACGAGCAGTACTTC. It encodes CASSLGGTGSYEQYF. The rearrangement joins TRBV7-9 to TRBJ2-7, with 9 bases that match TRBD1. Germline V gene data show CDR1 as SEHNR and CDR2 as FQNEAQ (reference sequence). The J segment lost 1 base and the V segment lost 1 base, leaving 2 bases of the junction unmatched. CDR3 length equals 15 residues.

This clone showed up just once. This rearrangement joins TRBV18 to TRBJ1-5; D is perhaps TRBD1 (5 bases). Trimming removed 6 bases at V and 2 bases at J, with 14 bases between. The CDR3 covers 15 residues. Germline V gene data show CDR1 as KGHSH and CDR2 as LQKENI. The CDR3 loop is CASSRGGVGNQPQHF. The CDR3 DNA is TGTGCCAGCTCTCGCGGGGGTGTAGGCAATCAGCCCCAGCATTTT.

This rearrangement joins TRBV19 to TRBJ2-2, with 11 bases matching TRBD2. With 3 bases clipped from V and 5 bases from J, the junction kept 5 bases outside the gene matches. The CDR3 is 16 amino acids. In germline, CDR1 is LNHDA, CDR2 SQIVND (reference sequence). DNA of the CDR3: TGTGCCAGTAGTATCAGACTAGCGGGGTTAACCGGGGAGCTGTTTTTT. Its translation: CASSIRLAGLTGELFF.

To note about this clone: In the same sample, other DNA sequences code for this CDR3. CDR3 loop: CASRLGQGASDGYTF. The CDR3 nucleotides read TGTGCCAGCAGGTTAGGACAGGGGGCGTCCGATGGCTACACCTTC. The rearrangement joins TRBV2 to TRBJ1-2, with 11 bases matching TRBD1. Germline CDR1 is SNHLY and CDR2 is FYNNEI. CDR3 length: 15 amino acids. J was trimmed by 6 bases and V by 6 bases; bases with no gene match: 9.

The chain recombines TRBV6-5 with TRBJ2-5; TRBD1 might be the D (6 bases). This CDR3 comprises 13 residues. V lost 2 bases, J lost 5 bases, and 9 bases lay in between. Germline CDR1 MNHEY, CDR2 SVGAGI. The CDR3 spells CASSYTGIETQYF. In DNA, the CDR3 is TGTGCCAGCAGTTACACAGGGATTGAGACCCAGTACTTC.

The chain has TRBV5-4 and TRBJ2-7; D not certain. This CDR3 is built from 15 residues. Deletions cut 3 bases from V and 3 bases from J, with 16 bases between. Germline values: CDR1 SGHNT, CDR2 YYREEE (reference sequence). CDR3 sequence: CASSSPHSGLYEQYF. The CDR3, as DNA: TGTGCCAGCAGCTCACCCCACAGTGGCCTCTACGAGCAGTACTTC.

The chain combines TRBV18 with TRBJ1-4; D not resolved. V was clipped by 2 bases and J by 5 bases, with 9 bases between them. In germline, CDR1 is KGHSH, CDR2 LQKENI. This CDR3 contains 14 residues. The DNA for the CDR3 is TGTGCCAGCTCACCATTACCGGGAAATGAAAAACTGTTTTTT. This gives the protein CASSPLPGNEKLFF.

The chain recombines TRBV11-2 with TRBJ1-2; possibly TRBD1 for D (6 bases). The V end lost 7 bases, the J end lost 7 bases, and 22 bases lay between the germline ends. From germline, CDR1 is SGHAT and CDR2 FQNNGV. This CDR3 is 15 amino acids long. The DNA of the CDR3 is TGTGCCAGCACTAAGTCCGAAACAGGGACGGCTGGCTACACCTTC. It specifies CASTKSETGTAGYTF.

The gene calls are TRBV25-1 and TRBJ1-2, with D perhaps matching TRBD1 (5 bases). The CDR3 loop spans 12 amino acids. The germline V gene encodes CDR1 MGHDK and CDR2 SYGVNS. Trimming removed 10 bases at V and 7 bases at J, with 16 bases between. The CDR3: CATLGAGGGYTF. CDR3 DNA: TGTGCCACTCTCGGTGCCGGGGGTGGCTACACCTTC.

J is TRBJ2-1 and V is TRBV9, with 12 bases lining up with TRBD2. Per the germline V gene, CDR1 is SGDLS and CDR2 is YYNGEE. The CDR3 contains 20 residues. After removal of 0 bases from V and 0 bases from J, the junction contained 10 bases not matched to a gene. The CDR3 loop is CASSVVPTSGGPSSYNEQFF. The CDR3 DNA sequence: TGTGCCAGCAGCGTAGTACCCACTAGCGGGGGGCCAAGCTCCTACAATGAGCAGTTCTTC.

This clone was observed a handful of times. V is TRBV19 and J is TRBJ1-4; 9 nucleotides match TRBD1. This CDR3 spans 16 amino acids. Germline trimming cut 2 bases from V and 8 bases from J; bases unmatched to any gene: 9. Germline values: CDR1 LNHDA, CDR2 SQIVND (reference sequence). CDR3 DNA: TGTGCCAGTAGTATAAATTCCGGGACAGGGATAGAAAAACTGTTTTTT. This encodes CASSINSGTGIEKLFF.

Only a few counts were recorded for this clone. This chain links TRBV19 with TRBJ1-5, with D possibly matching TRBD1 (6 bases). V was clipped by 6 bases and J by 6 bases, with 12 bases between them. The CDR3 consists of 13 residues. Germline V gene data show CDR1 as LNHDA and CDR2 as SQIVND (reference sequence). The CDR3 protein is CASSTGRVQPQHF. The CDR3 DNA reads TGTGCCAGTAGCACAGGGAGGGTTCAGCCCCAGCATTTT. The full variable domain, rest sourced from reference TRBV19 and TRBJ1-5, is DGGITQSPKYLFRKEGQNVTLSCEQNLNHDAMYWYRQDPGQGLRLIYYSQIVNDFQKGDIAEGYSVSREKKESFPLTVTSAQKNPTAFYLCASSTGRVQPQHFGDGTRLSIL.

This clone was recorded once. The CDR3 sequence is CASSETGKYEQYF. CDR3 DNA sequence: TGTGCCAGCAGCGAGACAGGGAAGTACGAGCAGTACTTC. The chain links TRBV7-2 to TRBJ2-7; TRBD1 matches at 7 bases. With V trimmed by 5 bases and J by 4 bases, 5 bases remained unmatched. From germline, CDR1 is SGHTA and CDR2 FQGNSA. The CDR3 length is 13 residues.

The chain joins TRBV5-4 to TRBJ2-5, with 10 bases fitting TRBD2. V was clipped by 0 bases and J by 5 bases; unmatched bases: 7. The CDR3 runs to 16 residues. Germline CDR1 SGHNT, CDR2 YYREEE (reference sequence). The CDR3 loop reads CASSLASGGAGETQYF. The CDR3 coding sequence is TGTGCCAGCAGCTTGGCCAGCGGGGGGGCAGGGGAGACCCAGTACTTC.

This clone was recorded only once. The chain combines TRBV28 with TRBJ1-1, with TRBD1 as a possible D gene (6 bases). CDR1 is MDHEN and CDR2 is SYDVKM in the germline V gene. V lost 3 bases, J lost 0 bases, and 14 bases lay in between. The CDR3 loop spans 16 amino acids. Written as DNA, the CDR3 is TGTGCCAGCAGTTTGGGGGGGCTGGGCATGAACACTGAAGCTTTCTTT. The encoded protein is CASSLGGLGMNTEAFF.

The genes are TRBV5-1 and TRBJ2-7, with D possibly matching TRBD1 (6 bases). Trimming cost V 7 bases and J 3 bases, with 8 bases left between them. Germline V gives CDR1 SGHRS, CDR2 YFSETQ. The CDR3 is 11 amino acids. The CDR3: CASRDNYEQYF. As DNA, the CDR3 is TGCGCCAGCCGGGACAACTACGAGCAGTACTTC.